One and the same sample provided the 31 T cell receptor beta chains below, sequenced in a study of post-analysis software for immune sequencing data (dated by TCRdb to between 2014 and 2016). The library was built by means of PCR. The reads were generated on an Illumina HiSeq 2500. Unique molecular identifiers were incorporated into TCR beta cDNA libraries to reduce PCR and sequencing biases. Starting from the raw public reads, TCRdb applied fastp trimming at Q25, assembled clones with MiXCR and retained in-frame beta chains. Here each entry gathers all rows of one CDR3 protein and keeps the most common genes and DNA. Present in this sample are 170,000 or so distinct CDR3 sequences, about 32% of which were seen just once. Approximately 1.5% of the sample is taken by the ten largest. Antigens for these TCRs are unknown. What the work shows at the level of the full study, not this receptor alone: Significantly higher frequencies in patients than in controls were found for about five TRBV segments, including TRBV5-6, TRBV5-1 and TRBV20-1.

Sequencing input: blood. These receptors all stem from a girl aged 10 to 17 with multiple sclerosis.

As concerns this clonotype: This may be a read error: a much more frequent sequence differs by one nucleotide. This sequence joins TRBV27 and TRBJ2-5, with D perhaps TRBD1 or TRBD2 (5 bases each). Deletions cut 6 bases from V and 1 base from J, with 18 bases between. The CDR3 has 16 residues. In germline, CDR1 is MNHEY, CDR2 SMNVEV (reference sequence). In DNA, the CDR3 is TGTGCCAGCAGCCTATTGGGGGACGCATGCCAAGAGACCCAGTACTTC. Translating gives CASSLLGDACQETQYF.

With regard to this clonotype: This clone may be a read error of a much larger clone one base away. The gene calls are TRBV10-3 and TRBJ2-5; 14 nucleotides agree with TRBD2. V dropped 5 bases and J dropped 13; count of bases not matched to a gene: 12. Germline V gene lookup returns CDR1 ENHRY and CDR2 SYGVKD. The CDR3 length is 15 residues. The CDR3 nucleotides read TGTGCCATCAGTCCCGGGACTAGCGGGAGTTACGAGCGGTACTTC. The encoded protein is CAISPGTSGSYERYF.

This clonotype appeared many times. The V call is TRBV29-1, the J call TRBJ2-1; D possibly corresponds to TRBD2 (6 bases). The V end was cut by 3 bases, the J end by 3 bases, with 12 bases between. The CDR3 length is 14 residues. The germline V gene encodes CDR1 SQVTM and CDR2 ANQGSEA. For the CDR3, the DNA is TGCAGCGTTGATCGGGGGAGTTACTACAATGAGCAGTTCTTC. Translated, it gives CSVDRGSYYNEQFF.

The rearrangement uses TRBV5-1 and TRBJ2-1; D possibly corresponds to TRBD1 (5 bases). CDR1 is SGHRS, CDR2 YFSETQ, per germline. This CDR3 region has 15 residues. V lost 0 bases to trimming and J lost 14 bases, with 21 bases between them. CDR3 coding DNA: TGCGCCAGCAGCTTGGGTGGGCAGGGAAATAAAGAGGAGTTCTTC. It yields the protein CASSLGGQGNKEEFF.

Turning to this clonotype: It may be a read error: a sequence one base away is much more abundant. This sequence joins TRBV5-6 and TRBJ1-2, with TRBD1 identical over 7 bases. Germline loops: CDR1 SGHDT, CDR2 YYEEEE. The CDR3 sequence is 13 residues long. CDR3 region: CVSSLRQGDGYTF. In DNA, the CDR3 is TGTGTCAGCAGCTTGCGGCAGGGGGATGGCTACACCTTC.

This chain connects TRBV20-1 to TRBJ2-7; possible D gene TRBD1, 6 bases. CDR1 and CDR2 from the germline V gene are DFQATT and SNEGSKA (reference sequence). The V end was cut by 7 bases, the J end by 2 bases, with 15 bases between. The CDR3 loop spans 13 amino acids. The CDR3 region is CSGQGGQTYEQYF. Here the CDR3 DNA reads TGCAGTGGTCAAGGAGGACAGACCTACGAGCAGTACTTC.

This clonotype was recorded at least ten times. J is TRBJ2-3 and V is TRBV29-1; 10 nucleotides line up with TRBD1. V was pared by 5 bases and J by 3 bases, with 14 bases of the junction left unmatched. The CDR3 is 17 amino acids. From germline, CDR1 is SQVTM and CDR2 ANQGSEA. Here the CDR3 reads CSVRSSGQGTGTDTQYF. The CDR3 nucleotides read TGCAGCGTTCGATCCTCGGGACAGGGGACGGGGACAGATACGCAGTATTTT.

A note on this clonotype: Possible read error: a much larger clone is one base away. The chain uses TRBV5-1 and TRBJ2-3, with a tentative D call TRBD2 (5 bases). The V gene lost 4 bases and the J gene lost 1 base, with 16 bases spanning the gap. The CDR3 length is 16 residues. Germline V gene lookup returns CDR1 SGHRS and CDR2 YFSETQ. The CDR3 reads CASSPGLKTGTDTQYF. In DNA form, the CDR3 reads TGCGCCAGCAGCCCAGGACTGAAAACTGGCACAGATACGCAGTATTTT.

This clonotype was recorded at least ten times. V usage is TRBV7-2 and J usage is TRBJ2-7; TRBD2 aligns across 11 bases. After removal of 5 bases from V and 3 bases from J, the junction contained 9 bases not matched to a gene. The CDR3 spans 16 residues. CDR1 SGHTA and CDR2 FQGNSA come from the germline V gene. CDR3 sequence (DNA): TGTGCCAGCAGCAGAAGACTAGCGGGACGGGTCTACGAGCAGTACTTC. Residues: CASSRRLAGRVYEQYF.

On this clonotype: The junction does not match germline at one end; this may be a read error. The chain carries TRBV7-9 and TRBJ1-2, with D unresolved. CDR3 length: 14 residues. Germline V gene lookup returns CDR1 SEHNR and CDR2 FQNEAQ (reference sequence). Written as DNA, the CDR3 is TGTGCCAGCAGCTTAGCGCGGGGTAGCTTCGGCTGCACCTTC. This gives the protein CASSLARGSFGCTF.

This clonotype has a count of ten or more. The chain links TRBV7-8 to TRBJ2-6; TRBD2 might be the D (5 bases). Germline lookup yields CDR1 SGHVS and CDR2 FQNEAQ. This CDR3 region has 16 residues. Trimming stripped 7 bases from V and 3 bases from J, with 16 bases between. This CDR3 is CASTLVGSSGANVLTF. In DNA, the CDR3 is TGTGCCAGCACGCTCGTAGGGAGTAGTGGGGCCAACGTCCTGACTTTC.

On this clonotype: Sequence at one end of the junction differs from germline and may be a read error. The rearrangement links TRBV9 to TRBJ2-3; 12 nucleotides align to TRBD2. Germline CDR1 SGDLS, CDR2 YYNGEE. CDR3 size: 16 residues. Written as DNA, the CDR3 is TGTGCCAGCAGCGCGGTGACTAGCGGGAGCACAGATATGCAGTATTTT. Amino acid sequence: CASSAVTSGSTDMQYF.

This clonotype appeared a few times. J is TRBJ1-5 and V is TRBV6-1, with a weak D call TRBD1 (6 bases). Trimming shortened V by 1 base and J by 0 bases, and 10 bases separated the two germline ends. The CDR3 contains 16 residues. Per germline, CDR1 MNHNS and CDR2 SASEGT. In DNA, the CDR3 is TGTGCCAGCAGTGAAGGTGGACAGTCTAGCAATCAGCCCCAGCATTTT. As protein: CASSEGGQSSNQPQHF.

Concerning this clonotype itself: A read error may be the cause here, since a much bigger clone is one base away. Written as DNA, the CDR3 is TGTGCCAGCAGTTACAGGAGGGAGGGCCTAAATGAGCAGTACTTC. Amino acid sequence: CASSYRREGLNEQYF. The V gene is TRBV12-3 or TRBV12-4, the J gene TRBJ2-5; 7 bases are shared with TRBD2. The CDR3 has 15 residues. V lost 4 bases and J lost 11; bases outside the gene matches: 16.

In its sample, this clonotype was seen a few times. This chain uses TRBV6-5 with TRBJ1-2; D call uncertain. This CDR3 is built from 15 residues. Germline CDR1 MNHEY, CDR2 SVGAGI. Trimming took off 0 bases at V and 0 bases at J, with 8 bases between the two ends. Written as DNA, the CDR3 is TGTGCCAGCAGTTACTCGGCAGATACTAACTATGGCTACACCTTC. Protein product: CASSYSADTNYGYTF.

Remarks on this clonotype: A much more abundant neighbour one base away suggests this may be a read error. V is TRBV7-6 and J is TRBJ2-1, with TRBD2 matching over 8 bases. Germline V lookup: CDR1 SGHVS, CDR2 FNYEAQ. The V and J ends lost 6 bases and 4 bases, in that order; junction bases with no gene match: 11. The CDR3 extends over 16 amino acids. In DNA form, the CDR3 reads TGTGCCAGCAGGGATCCGACTAGCGTACAATACAATGAGCAGTTCTTC. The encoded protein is CASRDPTSVQYNEQFF.

The CDR3 reads CASSLVGQGGNTEAFF. The CDR3 bases are TGTGCCAGCAGCTTAGTGGGACAGGGGGGGAACACTGAAGCTTTCTTT. V usage is TRBV11-2 and J usage is TRBJ1-1; 11 positions agree with TRBD1. In germline, CDR1 is SGHAT, CDR2 FQNNGV. The CDR3 spans 16 residues. The junction had 2 bases not matched to a gene; V was cut back by 1 base and J by 1 base.

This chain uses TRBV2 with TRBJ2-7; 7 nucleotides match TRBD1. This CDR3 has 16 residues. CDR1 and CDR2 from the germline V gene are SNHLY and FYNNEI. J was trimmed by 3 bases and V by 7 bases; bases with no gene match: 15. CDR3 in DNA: TGTGCCAGCAATGTCGGGTTTATCGGGACAGACTACGAGCAGTACTTC. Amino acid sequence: CASNVGFIGTDYEQYF.

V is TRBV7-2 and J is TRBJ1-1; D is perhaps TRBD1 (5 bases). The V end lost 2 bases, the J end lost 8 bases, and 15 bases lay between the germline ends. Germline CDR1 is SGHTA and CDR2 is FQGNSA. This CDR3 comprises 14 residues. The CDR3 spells CASSLSQGNPEAFF. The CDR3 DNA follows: TGTGCCAGCAGCTTAAGTCAGGGAAATCCAGAAGCTTTCTTT. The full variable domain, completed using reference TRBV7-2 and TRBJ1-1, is GAGVSQSPSNKVTEKGKDVELRCDPISGHTALYWYRQSLGQGLEFLIYFQGNSAPDKSGLPSDRFSAERTGGSVSTLTIQRTQQEDSAVYLCASSLSQGNPEAFFGQGTRLTVV.

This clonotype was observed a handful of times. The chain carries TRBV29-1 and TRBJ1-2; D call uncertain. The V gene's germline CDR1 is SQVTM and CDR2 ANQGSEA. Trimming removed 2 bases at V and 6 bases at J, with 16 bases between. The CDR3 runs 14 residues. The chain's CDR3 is CSVELLLRRHGYTF. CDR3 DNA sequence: TGCAGCGTTGAACTTTTATTGCGTCGTCATGGCTACACCTTC.

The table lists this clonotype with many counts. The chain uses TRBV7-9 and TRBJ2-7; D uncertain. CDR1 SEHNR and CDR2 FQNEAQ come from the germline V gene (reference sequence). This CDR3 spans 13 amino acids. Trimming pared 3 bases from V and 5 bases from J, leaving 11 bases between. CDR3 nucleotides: TGTGCCAGCAGCTTTTCGAGCCTAAACGAGCAGTACTTC. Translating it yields CASSFSSLNEQYF.

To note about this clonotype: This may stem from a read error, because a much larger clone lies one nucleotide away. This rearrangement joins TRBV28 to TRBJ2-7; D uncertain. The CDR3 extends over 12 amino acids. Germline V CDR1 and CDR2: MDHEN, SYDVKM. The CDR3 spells CASSTEPYGQYF. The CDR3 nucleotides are TGTGCCAGCAGTACCGAACCGTACGGGCAGTACTTC.

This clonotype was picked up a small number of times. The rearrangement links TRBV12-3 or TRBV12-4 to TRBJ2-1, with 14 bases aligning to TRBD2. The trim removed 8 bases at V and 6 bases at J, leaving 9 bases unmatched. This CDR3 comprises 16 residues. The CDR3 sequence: CASGPGLAGDLNEQFF. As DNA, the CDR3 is TGTGCCAGCGGTCCGGGACTAGCGGGAGACCTCAATGAGCAGTTCTTC.

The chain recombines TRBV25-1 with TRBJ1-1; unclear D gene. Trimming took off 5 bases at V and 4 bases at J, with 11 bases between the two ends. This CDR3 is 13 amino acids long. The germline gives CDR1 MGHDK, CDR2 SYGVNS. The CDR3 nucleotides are TGTGCCAGCAGTCAACCGGCTAGCACTGAAGCTTTCTTT. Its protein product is CASSQPASTEAFF.

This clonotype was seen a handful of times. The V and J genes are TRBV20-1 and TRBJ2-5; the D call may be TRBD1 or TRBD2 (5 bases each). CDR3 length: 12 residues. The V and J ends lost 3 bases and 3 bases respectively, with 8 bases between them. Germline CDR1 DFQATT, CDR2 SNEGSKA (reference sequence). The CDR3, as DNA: TGCAGTGCTAGGAGGGGCAAAGAGACCCAGTACTTC. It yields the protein CSARRGKETQYF.

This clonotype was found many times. CDR3 in DNA: TGTGCCAGCAGCCTATTGGGCAGTCCCCCACACAATGAGCAGTTCTTC. It specifies CASSLLGSPPHNEQFF. V usage is TRBV7-9 and J usage is TRBJ2-1; D call uncertain. The CDR3 is 16 residues long. CDR1 and CDR2 (germline): SEHNR, FQNEAQ (reference sequence). V was shortened by 5 bases and J by 5 bases, with 19 bases between the two germline ends.

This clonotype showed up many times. As DNA, the CDR3 is TGCAGCGTTGACGGGACAGGGGGCATCTATGAGCAGTTCTTC. Its protein product is CSVDGTGGIYEQFF. The gene calls are TRBV29-1 and TRBJ2-1; 12 bases fit TRBD1. Germline CDR1 reads SQVTM; CDR2 reads ANQGSEA. The CDR3 has 14 residues. After removal of 3 bases from V and 8 bases from J, the junction contained 5 bases not matched to a gene.

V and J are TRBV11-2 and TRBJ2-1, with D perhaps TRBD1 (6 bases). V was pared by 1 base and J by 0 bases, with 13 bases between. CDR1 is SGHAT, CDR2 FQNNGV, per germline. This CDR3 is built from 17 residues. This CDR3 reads CASSLVQGALSYNEQFF. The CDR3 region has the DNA TGTGCCAGCAGCTTAGTACAGGGCGCCCTCTCCTACAATGAGCAGTTCTTC. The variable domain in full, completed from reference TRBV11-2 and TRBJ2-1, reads EAGVAQSPRYKIIEKRQSVAFWCNPISGHATLYWYQQILGQGPKLLIQFQNNGVVDDSQLPKDRFSAERLKGVDSTLKIQPAKLEDSAVYLCASSLVQGALSYNEQFFGPGTRLTVL.

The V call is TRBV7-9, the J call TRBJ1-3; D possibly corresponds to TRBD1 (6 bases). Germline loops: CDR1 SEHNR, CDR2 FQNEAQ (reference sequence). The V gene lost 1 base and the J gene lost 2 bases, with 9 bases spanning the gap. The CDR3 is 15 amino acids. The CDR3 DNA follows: TGTGCCAGCAGCTTAGTAGGGACACCTGGAAACACCATATATTTT. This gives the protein CASSLVGTPGNTIYF.

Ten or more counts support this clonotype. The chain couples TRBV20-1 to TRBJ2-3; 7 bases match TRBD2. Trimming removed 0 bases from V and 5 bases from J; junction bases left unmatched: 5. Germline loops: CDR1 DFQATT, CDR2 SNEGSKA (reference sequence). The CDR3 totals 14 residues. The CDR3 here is CSARDGGSKDTQYF. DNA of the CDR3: TGCAGTGCTAGAGATGGCGGGAGTAAAGATACGCAGTATTTT.

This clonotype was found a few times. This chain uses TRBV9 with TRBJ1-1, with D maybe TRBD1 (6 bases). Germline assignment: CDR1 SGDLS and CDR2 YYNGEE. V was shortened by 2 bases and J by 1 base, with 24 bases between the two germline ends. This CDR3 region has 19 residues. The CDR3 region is CASSVGDFRAGVGNTEAFF. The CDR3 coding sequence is TGTGCCAGCAGCGTGGGGGACTTTCGCGCAGGGGTAGGGAACACTGAAGCTTTCTTT. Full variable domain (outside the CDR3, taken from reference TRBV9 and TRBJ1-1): DSGVTQTPKHLITATGQRVTLRCSPRSGDLSVYWYQQSLDQGLQFLIQYYNGEERAKGNILERFSAQQFPDLHSELNLSSLELGDSALYFCASSVGDFRAGVGNTEAFFGQGTRLTVV.